Reported below is one TCR beta chain. The data were obtained in a study of blood T cell repertoires in COVID-19. In the authors' workflow: Quantification of nucleated cells was approximated via reference gene primer amplification. Assay: immunoSEQ multiplex PCR; the TCRdb copy retains only in-frame clones and omits some. That table is the source of V, J and clone size, and D and trimming were worked out from the DNA. In the table there are 35,000 to 55,000 clones, more than 65% of which are singletons. This CDR3 comprises 18 residues. CDR1 and CDR2 (germline): SGHAT, FQNNGV. The ends were cut back, 3 bases at V and 0 bases at J, with 20 bases in the middle.

This clonotype was sampled from a woman aged 70-85 years with acute or convalescent COVID-19. This chain links TRBV11-2 with TRBJ1-1; perhaps TRBD1 as D (6 bases). Sequenced sample: peripheral blood. The CDR3 is CASSFPIAPGQLNTEAFF. In DNA form, the CDR3 reads TGTGCCAGCAGCTTCCCCATAGCCCCAGGACAGTTGAACACTGAAGCTTTCTTT.